A selection of T cell receptor beta chains follows, all from one sample in a study of post-analysis software for immune sequencing data. In TCRdb, the PCR reads were re-called with MiXCR into one record per CDR3 protein. This table has 430,000 or so distinct CDR3 sequences, approximately 37% appearing once. Sequenced sample: blood. These receptor sequences come from a girl under 10 years old with multiple sclerosis. Each CDR3 is given with its conserved first and last residue. D genes are given only for firm matches. Expanded clones get a size class; other rows say once, few or many, or leave the size out.

TGTGCCAGCAGCGCACAGGGCCCCAAGACCTACGAGCAGTACTTC	CASSAQGPKTYEQYF	15	TRBJ2-7	many	.	TRBV7-2
TGTGCCAGCAGCAGCGACAGGGGTTCAACTGAAGCTTTCTTT	CASSSDRGSTEAFF	14	TRBJ1-1	.	TRBD1	TRBV7-2
TGTGCCAGCAGCCCGGACAGGGGTGCAGATACGCAGTATTTT	CASSPDRGADTQYF	14	TRBJ2-3	.	TRBD1	TRBV5-6
TGCGCCAGCAGCCAAGGGTCAGACAGGAGCAATCAGCCCCAGCATTTT	CASSQGSDRSNQPQHF	16	TRBJ1-5	few	.	TRBV4-1
TGTGCCAGCATGGGACAGAAACTATACGAGCAGTACTTC	CASMGQKLYEQYF	13	TRBJ2-7	.	TRBD1	TRBV2
TGCAGCGTTGAAAGCCAGTCCTACGAGCAGTACTTC	CSVESQSYEQYF	12	TRBJ2-7	few	.	TRBV29-1
TGTGCCAGCACTTTAGCTGGGGGCACTGAAGCTTTCTTT	CASTLAGGTEAFF	13	TRBJ1-1	.	.	TRBV5-6
TGTGCCAGCAGCTCCTCCCCCCGGGACGGCCCTATTGGCTACACCTTC	CASSSSPRDGPIGYTF	16	TRBJ1-2	.	.	TRBV7-3
TGCGCCAGCAGCCAAGACGACAGGACCAACTACGAGCAGTACTTC	CASSQDDRTNYEQYF	15	TRBJ2-7	.	.	TRBV4-3
TGTGCCAGCAGCCAAGATTGGGTTGGGCGCTCACCCCCCCACTTT	CASSQDWVGRSPPHF	15	TRBJ1-6	.	.	TRBV3-1
TGCGCCAGCAGCTTCTTATCCGGGAGTCCCAATGAGCAGTTCTTC	CASSFLSGSPNEQFF	15	TRBJ2-1	.	.	TRBV5-1
TGTGCCAGCAGCTCCTGGGGCGATTACGAGCAGTACTTC	CASSSWGDYEQYF	13	TRBJ2-7	.	.	TRBV7-2
TGTGCCGGCAGTCCTAGCGGGAGTTACGATGAGCAGTTCTTC	CAGSPSGSYDEQFF	14	TRBJ2-1	.	TRBD2	TRBV12-3/TRBV12-4
TGTGCCAGCAGCTTGATGGGGGCCGGGGCCAACGTCCTGACTTTC	CASSLMGAGANVLTF	15	TRBJ2-6	few	.	TRBV5-1
TGTGCCAGCATTGATGACAGTTCCTACGAGCAGTACTTC	CASIDDSSYEQYF	13	TRBJ2-7	.	.	TRBV6-5
TGTGCCAGCAGCCAATCTGTGCTCTATGAGCAGTACTTC	CASSQSVLYEQYF	13	TRBJ2-5	.	.	TRBV12-3/TRBV12-4
TGTGCCAGCAGCCGATACGGCTTTCAGCGGGGAACCTACGAGCAGTACTTC	CASSRYGFQRGTYEQYF	17	TRBJ2-7	.	TRBD2	TRBV14
TGTGCCAGCAGTTTCCAGGGGGGCAATGAAAAACTGTTTTTT	CASSFQGGNEKLFF	14	TRBJ1-4	.	TRBD1	TRBV27
TGTGCCAGCAGCTATCTAGCGGGGGCCTCCTACAATGAGCAGTACTTC	CASSYLAGASYNEQYF	16	TRBJ2-7	.	TRBD2	TRBV7-9
TGTGCCAGCAGCTTCTTCTATTTAGATTCCTACGAGCAGTACTTC	CASSFFYLDSYEQYF	15	TRBJ2-7	.	.	TRBV7-2
TGCGCCAGTCAATCTAGCGGGGGGGACCCCTACAATGAGCAGTTCTTC	CASQSSGGDPYNEQFF	16	TRBJ2-1	.	TRBD2	TRBV5-1
TGCAGTGCTAGTAGAGCAGGCGGGGAATCCCAAAACATTCAGTACTTC	CSASRAGGESQNIQYF	16	TRBJ2-4	.	.	TRBV20-1
TGTGCCAGCAGCTCTCTAAGGGGGCGGAACACTGAAGCTTTCTTT	CASSSLRGRNTEAFF	15	TRBJ1-1	.	TRBD1	TRBV28
TGCGCCAGCAGCCCGGGGACTAGCGGGAGGATGGCCAATGAGCAGTTCTTC	CASSPGTSGRMANEQFF	17	TRBJ2-1	.	TRBD2	TRBV5-1
TGTGCCAGCAGCTTTGGCGGGAGCGTCGATGAGCAGTACTTC	CASSFGGSVDEQYF	14	TRBJ2-7	.	TRBD2	TRBV7-2
TGCAGCGTAACCTTAGCGGGAGGCCACGAGCAGTACTTC	CSVTLAGGHEQYF	13	TRBJ2-7	.	TRBD2	TRBV29-1
TGCAGTGCCCTTAGGGGCCCCTACGAGCAGTACTTC	CSALRGPYEQYF	12	TRBJ2-7	.	.	TRBV20-1
TGCAGCGTCGGGGGCCTCACAGATACGCAGTATTTT	CSVGGLTDTQYF	12	TRBJ2-3	.	.	TRBV29-1
TGTGCCACCGAAGACGAAACCAAGTCAGATACGCAGTATTTT	CATEDETKSDTQYF	14	TRBJ2-3	.	.	TRBV10-3
TGTGCCATCAGTGAGTCTGTCCACAGGGGTGACGAGCAGTACTTC	CAISESVHRGDEQYF	15	TRBJ2-7	few	TRBD1	TRBV10-3
TGTGCCAGCAGTTACTCGTTGAGTCTCGAGCAGTACTTC	CASSYSLSLEQYF	13	TRBJ2-7	.	.	TRBV6-5
TGTGCCAGCAGCGTGGACAGCGGAGGACCCTACGGGCAGTACTTC	CASSVDSGGPYGQYF	15	TRBJ2-4	.	.	TRBV7-8
TGTGCCAGCAGTGAGTGGTCTGGCCCGGGCTATGGCTACACCTTC	CASSEWSGPGYGYTF	15	TRBJ1-2	.	.	TRBV6-1
TGTGCCAGCGACCCGGGACAGGGCGACGAGCAGTACTTC	CASDPGQGDEQYF	13	TRBJ2-7	.	TRBD1	TRBV7-2
TGTGCTAGTGGTTTTGTGGTTCTGAACCACATTGAGCAGTTCTTC	CASGFVVLNHIEQFF	15	TRBJ2-1	.	.	TRBV12-5
TGTGCCACCAGCAGAGTTGGCGGGGGGTACAATGAGCAGTTCTTC	CATSRVGGGYNEQFF	15	TRBJ2-1	.	TRBD2	TRBV15
TGCAGTGCTGGGGGGGGCGGGATGAACACTGAAGCTTTCTTT	CSAGGGGMNTEAFF	14	TRBJ1-1	.	.	TRBV20-1
TGTGCCAGCAGCTTAAATGTGAACACTGAAGCTTTCTTT	CASSLNVNTEAFF	13	TRBJ1-1	once	.	TRBV7-3
TGTGCCAGCAGCTTAGTTGGTGGCGACAGTGTCTCTAGCACAGATACGCAGTATTTT	CASSLVGGDSVSSTDTQYF	19	TRBJ2-3	.	.	TRBV7-9
TGTGCCAGCAGCCAGGATCGGACAGGGAGAAGTCGATCGTGGTACTTC	CASSQDRTGRSRSWYF	16	TRBJ2-7	.	TRBD1	TRBV4-2
TGCAGCGCCCCCGGGGGGGCGGCCACCGGGGAGCTGTTTTTT	CSAPGGAATGELFF	14	TRBJ2-2	.	TRBD2	TRBV29-1
TGTGCCAGCTCACCACGCAATAACTATGGCTACACCTTC	CASSPRNNYGYTF	13	TRBJ1-2	few	.	TRBV18
TGCGCCAGCAGCTTGGCCAGGGGGCAGTTCTTC	CASSLARGQFF	11	TRBJ2-1	.	.	TRBV5-1
TGTGCCAGCAGCGTTCTTTCAGGGGAGGCAGATACGCAGTATTTT	CASSVLSGEADTQYF	15	TRBJ2-3	few	.	TRBV9
TGCAGCGTAGATACAGGGTTCGAGCAGTACTTC	CSVDTGFEQYF	11	TRBJ2-7	.	.	TRBV29-1
TGTGCCAGCAGCCTCAAACTAGCGTTCGAGCAGTACTTC	CASSLKLAFEQYF	13	TRBJ2-7	.	TRBD2	TRBV3-1
TGTGCCAGCAGTCAGTGGGGGGGGGAGACCCAGTACTTC	CASSQWGGETQYF	13	TRBJ2-5	.	TRBD2	TRBV27
TGTGCCAGCAGCCTTGGATTAGGGCCCGGCAGTCTGCAGTATTTT	CASSLGLGPGSLQYF	15	TRBJ2-3	.	.	TRBV7-8
TGTGGAGTGTCGGGAGGGTGGAACTATGGCTACACCTTC	CGVSGGWNYGYTF	13	TRBJ1-2	few	.	TRBV30
TGCAGTGCTGTTCAAGGGGACTATGGCTACACCTTC	CSAVQGDYGYTF	12	TRBJ1-2	few	.	TRBV20-1
TGCAGTGCCAGCCGACAGCTAGCCAAAAACATTCAGTACTTC	CSASRQLAKNIQYF	14	TRBJ2-4	.	.	TRBV20-1
TGCAGTGCTAGGAATTACAGGGAGGGTTACAACACTGAAGCTTTCTTT	CSARNYREGYNTEAFF	16	TRBJ1-1	.	.	TRBV20-1
TGTGCCAGCAGTTTGGCACAGGTCGAGCAGTACTTC	CASSLAQVEQYF	12	TRBJ2-7	once	.	TRBV12-3/TRBV12-4